This TCR beta chain was obtained from a study of STAT5B mutations in CD4+ large granular lymphocyte leukemia. This clone was observed a few times. Sequencing used immunoSEQ multiplex PCR; TCRdb keeps in-frame clones, though not all of them. The sample consists of thousands of clones, 76% of them appearing once. Germline assignment: CDR1 SGHVS and CDR2 FNYEAQ. The junction had 5 bases not matched to a gene; V was cut back by 4 bases and J by 8 bases. The CDR3 extends over 12 amino acids. The specimen was PBMCs. The rearrangement joins TRBV7-6 to TRBJ2-7; TRBD1 matches 7 bases. The sequence derives from a woman in her sixties with CD4+ T-cell large granular lymphocyte leukemia. In nucleotides, the CDR3 is TGTGCCAGCAGCTCCACAGGGGAGAAGCAGTACTTC. Its protein is CASSSTGEKQYF.